The 6 T cell receptor beta chains below were found in one sample sequenced in a study of blood T cell repertoires in COVID-19. Generated by immunoSEQ multiplex PCR, the TCRdb table keeps only in-frame clones and is missing some. The sample lists about 150,000 clones; under 90% were seen once. Sample: PBMCs or T cells enriched from blood (not recorded which). Receptor source: a middle-aged man who had recovered from COVID-19.

V gene TRBV13 combines with J gene TRBJ1-1; 9 nucleotides align to TRBD1. Looked up from germline, CDR1 is PRHDT and CDR2 is FYEKMQ (reference sequence). This CDR3 has 17 amino acids. V gave up 3 bases and J gave up 3 bases; unmatched junction bases: 11. The CDR3 DNA sequence: TGTGCCAGCAGCTTGTGGCGGGACAGGGATCGAGACACTGAAGCTTTCTTT. Encoded protein: CASSLWRDRDRDTEAFF.

This rearrangement joins TRBV29-1 to TRBJ1-2; possible D gene TRBD1, 5 bases. The V gene lost 4 bases and the J gene lost 4 bases, with 13 bases spanning the gap. The CDR3 is 13 residues long. Germline CDR1 reads SQVTM; CDR2 reads ANQGSEA. In DNA form, the CDR3 reads TGCAGCGTTGGGGGGGACCGGAGCTATGGCTACACCTTC. It specifies CSVGGDRSYGYTF.

This clone occurred once. The chain has TRBV11-2 and TRBJ1-5, with D maybe TRBD1 (6 bases). CDR1 is SGHAT, CDR2 FQNNGV, per germline. This CDR3 spans 16 amino acids. V was cut by 5 bases and J by 0 bases, with 14 bases left in between. The DNA of the CDR3 is TGTGCCAGCAGCCCAGGGGCAGAGTATAGCAATCAGCCCCAGCATTTT. This encodes CASSPGAEYSNQPQHF.

This clone has only a few counts. The rearrangement uses TRBV7-2 and TRBJ2-5; 12 bases map to TRBD2. The germline V gene has CDR1 SGHTA and CDR2 FQGNSA. V trimming: 1 base; J trimming: 0 bases; junction bases outside the gene matches: 6. The CDR3 has 18 residues. CDR3 sequence (DNA): TGTGCCAGCAGCTTAGGAGGGCTAGCGGGGGGGAACCAAGAGACCCAGTACTTC. It specifies CASSLGGLAGGNQETQYF.

The rearrangement joins TRBV2 to TRBJ1-5; TRBD1 matches 9 bases. The CDR3 has 19 amino acids. The germline V gene has CDR1 SNHLY and CDR2 FYNNEI. V lost 0 bases and J lost 3; bases outside the gene matches: 12. The CDR3 DNA is TGTGCCAGCAGTGAAGCGCTTATTGGGACAGGGAAACTCAATCAGCCCCAGCATTTT. This encodes CASSEALIGTGKLNQPQHF.

This clone has just one count. The chain has TRBV14 and TRBJ2-7; 9 positions agree with TRBD1. This CDR3 is 13 amino acids long. The ends lost 4 bases at V and 8 bases at J; junction bases unmatched: 6. Germline V CDR1 and CDR2: SGHDN, FVKESK. CDR3 DNA: TGTGCCAGCAGCCCCGGGACAGGGAATCAGCAGTACTTC. Translation: CASSPGTGNQQYF.